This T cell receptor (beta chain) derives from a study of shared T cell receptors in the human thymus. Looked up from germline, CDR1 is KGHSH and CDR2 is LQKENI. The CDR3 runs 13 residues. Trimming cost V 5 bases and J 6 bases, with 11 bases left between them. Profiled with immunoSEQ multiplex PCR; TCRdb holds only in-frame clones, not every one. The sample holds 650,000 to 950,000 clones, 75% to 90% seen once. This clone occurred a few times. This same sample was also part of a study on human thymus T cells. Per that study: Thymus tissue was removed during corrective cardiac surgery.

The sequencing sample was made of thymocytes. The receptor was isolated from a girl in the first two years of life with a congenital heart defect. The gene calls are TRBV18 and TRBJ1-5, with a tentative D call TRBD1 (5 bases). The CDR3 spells CASSAPGGQPQHF. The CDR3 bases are TGTGCCAGCTCAGCCCCCGGGGGTCAGCCCCAGCATTTT.